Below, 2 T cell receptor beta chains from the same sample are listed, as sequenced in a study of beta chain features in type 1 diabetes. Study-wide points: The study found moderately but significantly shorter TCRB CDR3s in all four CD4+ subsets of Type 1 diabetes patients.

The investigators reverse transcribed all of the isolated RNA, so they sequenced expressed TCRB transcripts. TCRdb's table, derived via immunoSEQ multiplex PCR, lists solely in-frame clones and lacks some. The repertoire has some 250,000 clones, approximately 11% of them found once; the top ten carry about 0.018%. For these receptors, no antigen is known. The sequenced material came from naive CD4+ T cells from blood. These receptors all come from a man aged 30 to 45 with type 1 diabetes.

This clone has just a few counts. DNA for the CDR3: TGTGCCAGCATCTCCGGGACAGGGAACACTGAAGCTTTCTTT. Translated, it gives CASISGTGNTEAFF. The rearrangement links TRBV25-1 to TRBJ1-1; 8 bases agree with TRBD1. The CDR3 sequence is 14 residues long. Germline values: CDR1 MGHDK, CDR2 SYGVNS. V dropped 7 bases and J dropped 1; count of bases not matched to a gene: 5.

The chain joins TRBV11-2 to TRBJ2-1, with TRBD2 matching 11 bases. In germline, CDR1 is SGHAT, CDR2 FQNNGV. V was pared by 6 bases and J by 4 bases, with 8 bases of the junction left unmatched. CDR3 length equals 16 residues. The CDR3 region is CASRDPSGGSYNEQFF. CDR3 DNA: TGTGCCAGCAGGGACCCTAGCGGGGGGTCTTACAATGAGCAGTTCTTC.